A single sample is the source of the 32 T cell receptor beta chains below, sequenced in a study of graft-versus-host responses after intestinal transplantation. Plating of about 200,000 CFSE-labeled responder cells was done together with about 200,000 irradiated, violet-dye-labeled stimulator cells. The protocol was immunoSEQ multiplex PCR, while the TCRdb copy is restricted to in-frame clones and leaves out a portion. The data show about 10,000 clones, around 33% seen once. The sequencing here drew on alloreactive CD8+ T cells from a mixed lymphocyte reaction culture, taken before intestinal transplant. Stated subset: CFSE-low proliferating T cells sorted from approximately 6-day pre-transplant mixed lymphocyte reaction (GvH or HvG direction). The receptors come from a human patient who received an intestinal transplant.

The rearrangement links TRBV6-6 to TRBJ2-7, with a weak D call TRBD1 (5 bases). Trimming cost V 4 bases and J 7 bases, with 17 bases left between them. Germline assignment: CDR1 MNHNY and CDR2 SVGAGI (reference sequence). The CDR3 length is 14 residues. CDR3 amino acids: CASSWGGTNREQYF. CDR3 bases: TGTGCCAGCAGTTGGGGCGGAACAAATAGGGAGCAGTACTTC.

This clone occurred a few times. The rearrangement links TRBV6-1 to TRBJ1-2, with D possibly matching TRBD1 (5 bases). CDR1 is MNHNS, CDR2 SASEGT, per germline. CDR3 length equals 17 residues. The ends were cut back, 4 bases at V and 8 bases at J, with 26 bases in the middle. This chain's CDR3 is CASSGYDGRVEGVGYTF. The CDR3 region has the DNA TGTGCCAGCAGTGGCTACGACGGGAGGGTCGAAGGGGTCGGCTACACCTTC.

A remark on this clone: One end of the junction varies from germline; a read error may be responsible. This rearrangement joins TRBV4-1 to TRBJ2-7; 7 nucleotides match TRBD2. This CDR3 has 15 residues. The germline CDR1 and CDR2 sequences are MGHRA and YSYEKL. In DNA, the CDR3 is TGTGCCAGCAGCCCCAGCGGGGCGGGGATCTACGAGCAGTACTTC. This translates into CASSPSGAGIYEQYF.

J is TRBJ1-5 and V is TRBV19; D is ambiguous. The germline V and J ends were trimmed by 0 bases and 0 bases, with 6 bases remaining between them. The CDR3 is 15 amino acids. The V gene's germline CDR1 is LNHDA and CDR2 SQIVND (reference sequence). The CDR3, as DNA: TGTGCCAGTAGTATAGAAGAGTATAGCAATCAGCCCCAGCATTTT. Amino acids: CASSIEEYSNQPQHF.

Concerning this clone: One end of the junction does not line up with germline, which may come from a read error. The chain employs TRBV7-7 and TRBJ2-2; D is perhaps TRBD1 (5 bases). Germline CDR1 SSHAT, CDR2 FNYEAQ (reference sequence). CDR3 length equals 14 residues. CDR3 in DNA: TGTGCTAGCAGCTCGACAGTGAACACCGGGGAGCTGTTTTTT. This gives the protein CASSSTVNTGELFF.

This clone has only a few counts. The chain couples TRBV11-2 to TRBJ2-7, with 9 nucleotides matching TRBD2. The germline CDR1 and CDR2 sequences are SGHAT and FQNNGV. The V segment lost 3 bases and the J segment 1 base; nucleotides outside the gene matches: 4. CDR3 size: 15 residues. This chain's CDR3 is CASSFSGGASYEQYF. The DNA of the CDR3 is TGTGCCAGCAGCTTTAGCGGGGGCGCTTCCTACGAGCAGTACTTC.

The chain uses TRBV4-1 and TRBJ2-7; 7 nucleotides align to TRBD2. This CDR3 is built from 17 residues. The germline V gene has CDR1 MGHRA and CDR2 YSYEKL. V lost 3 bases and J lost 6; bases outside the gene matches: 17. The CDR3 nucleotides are TGCGCCAGCAGCCAGGGGTATTGGCGGGAGCCCCCTTTCGAGCAGTACTTC. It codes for CASSQGYWREPPFEQYF.

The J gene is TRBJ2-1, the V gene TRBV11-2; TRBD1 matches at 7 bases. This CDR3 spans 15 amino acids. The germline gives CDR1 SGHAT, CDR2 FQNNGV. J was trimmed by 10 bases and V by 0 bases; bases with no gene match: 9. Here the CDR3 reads CASSLEKGALEEQFF. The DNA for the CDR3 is TGTGCCAGCAGCTTAGAGAAGGGGGCCTTAGAGGAGCAGTTCTTC.

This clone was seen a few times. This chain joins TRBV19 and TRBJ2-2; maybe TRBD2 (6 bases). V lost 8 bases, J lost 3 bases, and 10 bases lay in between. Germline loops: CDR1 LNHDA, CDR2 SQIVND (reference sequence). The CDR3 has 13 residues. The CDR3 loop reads CASGDSHTGELFF. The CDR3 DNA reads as TGTGCCAGTGGGGACTCCCACACCGGGGAGCTGTTTTTT.

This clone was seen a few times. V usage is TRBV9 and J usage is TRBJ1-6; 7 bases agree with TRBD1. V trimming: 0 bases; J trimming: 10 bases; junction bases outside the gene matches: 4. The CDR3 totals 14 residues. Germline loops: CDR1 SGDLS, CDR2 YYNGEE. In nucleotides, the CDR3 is TGTGCCAGCAGCGTAGGGACAGGTGTATCACCCCTCCACTTT. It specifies CASSVGTGVSPLHF.

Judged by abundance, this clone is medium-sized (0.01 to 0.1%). The CDR3: CASSLEGAGGYNEQFF. The CDR3 coding sequence is TGTGCCAGCAGCTTAGAGGGGGCAGGGGGCTACAATGAGCAGTTCTTC. The genes are TRBV7-8 and TRBJ2-1; 7 bases map to TRBD1. With V trimmed by 1 base and J by 3 bases, 6 bases remained unmatched. Germline values: CDR1 SGHVS, CDR2 FQNEAQ. This CDR3 has 16 residues.

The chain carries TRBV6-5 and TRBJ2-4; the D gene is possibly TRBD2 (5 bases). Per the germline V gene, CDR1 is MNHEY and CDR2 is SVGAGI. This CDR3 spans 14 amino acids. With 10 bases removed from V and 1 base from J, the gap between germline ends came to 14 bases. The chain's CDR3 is CATPDREAKNIQYF. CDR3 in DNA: TGTGCCACCCCAGATAGGGAGGCCAAAAACATTCAGTACTTC.

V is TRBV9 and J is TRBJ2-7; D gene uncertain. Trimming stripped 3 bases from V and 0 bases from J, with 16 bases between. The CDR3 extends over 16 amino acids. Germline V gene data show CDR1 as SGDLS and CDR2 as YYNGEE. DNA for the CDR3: TGTGCCAGCAGCGCCCCCCCCCGCGAAAGCTCCTACGAGCAGTACTTC. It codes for CASSAPPRESSYEQYF.

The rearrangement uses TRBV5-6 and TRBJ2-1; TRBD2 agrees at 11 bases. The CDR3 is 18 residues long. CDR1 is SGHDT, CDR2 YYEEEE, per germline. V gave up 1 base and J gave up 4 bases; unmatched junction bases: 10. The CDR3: CASSLWVLASGGYNEQFF. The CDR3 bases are TGTGCCAGCAGCTTGTGGGTCTTAGCTAGCGGGGGGTACAATGAGCAGTTCTTC.

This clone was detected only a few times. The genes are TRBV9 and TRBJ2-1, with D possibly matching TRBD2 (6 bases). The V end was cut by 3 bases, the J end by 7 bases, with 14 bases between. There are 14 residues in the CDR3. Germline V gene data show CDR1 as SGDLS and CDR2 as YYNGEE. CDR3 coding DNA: TGTGCCAGCAGCGGCCACCGGGGGATGAATGAGCAGTTCTTC. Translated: CASSGHRGMNEQFF.

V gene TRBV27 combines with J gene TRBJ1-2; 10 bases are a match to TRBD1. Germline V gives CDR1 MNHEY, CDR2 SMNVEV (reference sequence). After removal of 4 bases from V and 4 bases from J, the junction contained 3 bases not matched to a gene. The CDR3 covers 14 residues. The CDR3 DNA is TGTGCCAGCAGTTCCGGGACAGGGGTCTATGGCTACACCTTC. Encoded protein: CASSSGTGVYGYTF.

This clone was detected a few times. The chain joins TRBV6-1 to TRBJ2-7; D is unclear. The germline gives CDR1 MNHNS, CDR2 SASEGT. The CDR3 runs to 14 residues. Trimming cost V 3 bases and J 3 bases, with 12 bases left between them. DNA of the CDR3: TGTGCCAGCAGTGATATAGACGGCGGCTACGAGCAGTACTTC. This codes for CASSDIDGGYEQYF.

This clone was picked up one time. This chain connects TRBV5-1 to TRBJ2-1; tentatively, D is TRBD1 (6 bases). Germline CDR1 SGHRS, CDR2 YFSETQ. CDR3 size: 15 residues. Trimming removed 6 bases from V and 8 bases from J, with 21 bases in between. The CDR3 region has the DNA TGCGCCAGCACCGCCGGGACATCGACCTTGGATGAGCAGTTCTTC. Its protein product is CASTAGTSTLDEQFF.

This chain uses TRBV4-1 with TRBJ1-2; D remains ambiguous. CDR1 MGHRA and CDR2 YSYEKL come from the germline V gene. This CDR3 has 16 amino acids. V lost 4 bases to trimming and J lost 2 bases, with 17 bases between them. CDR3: CASSLVAGRPNYGYTF. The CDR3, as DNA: TGCGCCAGCAGCCTCGTGGCGGGGAGGCCCAACTATGGCTACACCTTC.

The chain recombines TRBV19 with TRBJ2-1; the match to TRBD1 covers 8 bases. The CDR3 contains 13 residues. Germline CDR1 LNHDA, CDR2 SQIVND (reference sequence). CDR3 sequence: CASSQGDYNEQFF. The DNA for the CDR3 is TGTGCTTCTTCACAGGGGGACTACAATGAGCAGTTCTTC.

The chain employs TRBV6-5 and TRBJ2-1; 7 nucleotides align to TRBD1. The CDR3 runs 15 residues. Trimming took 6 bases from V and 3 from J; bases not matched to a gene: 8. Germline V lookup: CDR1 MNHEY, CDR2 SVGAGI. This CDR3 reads CASRPTGKIYNEQFF. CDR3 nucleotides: TGTGCCAGCAGGCCGACAGGGAAGATCTACAATGAGCAGTTCTTC.

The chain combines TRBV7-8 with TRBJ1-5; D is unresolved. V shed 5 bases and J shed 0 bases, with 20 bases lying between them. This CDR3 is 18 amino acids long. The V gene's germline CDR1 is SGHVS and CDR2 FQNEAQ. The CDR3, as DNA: TGTGCCAGCAGCCTATCTCTCCGGGGTCCGTATAGCAATCAGCCCCAGCATTTT. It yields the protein CASSLSLRGPYSNQPQHF.

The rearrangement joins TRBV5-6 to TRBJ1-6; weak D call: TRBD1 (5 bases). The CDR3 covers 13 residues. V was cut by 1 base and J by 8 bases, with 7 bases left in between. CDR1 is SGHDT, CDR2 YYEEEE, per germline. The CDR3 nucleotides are TGTGCCAGCAGCTTGTTAGGGGATTCACCCCTCCACTTT. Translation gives CASSLLGDSPLHF.

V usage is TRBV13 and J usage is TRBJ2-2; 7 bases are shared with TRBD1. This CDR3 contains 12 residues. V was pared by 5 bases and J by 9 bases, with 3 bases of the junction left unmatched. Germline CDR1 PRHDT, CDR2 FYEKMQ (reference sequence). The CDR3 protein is CASSRDSRELFF. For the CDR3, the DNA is TGTGCCAGCAGCAGGGACAGTCGGGAGCTGTTTTTT.

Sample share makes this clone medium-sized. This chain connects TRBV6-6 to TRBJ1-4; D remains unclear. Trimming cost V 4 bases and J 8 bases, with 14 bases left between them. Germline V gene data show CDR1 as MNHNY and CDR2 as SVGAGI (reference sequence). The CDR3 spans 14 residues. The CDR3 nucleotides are TGTGCCAGCAGTTCAGTGAGGCTTGGGGAAAAACTGTTTTTT. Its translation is CASSSVRLGEKLFF.

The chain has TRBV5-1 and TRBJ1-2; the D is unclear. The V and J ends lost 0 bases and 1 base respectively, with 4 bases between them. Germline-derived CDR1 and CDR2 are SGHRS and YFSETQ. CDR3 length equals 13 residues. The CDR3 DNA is TGCGCCAGCAGCTTGGACGGTAACTATGGCTACACCTTC. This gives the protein CASSLDGNYGYTF.

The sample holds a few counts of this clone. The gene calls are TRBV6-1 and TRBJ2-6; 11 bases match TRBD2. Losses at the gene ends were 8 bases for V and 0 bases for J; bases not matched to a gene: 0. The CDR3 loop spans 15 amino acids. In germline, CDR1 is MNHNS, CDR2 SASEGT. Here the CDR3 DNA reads TGTGCCAGCGGGACTAGCGGCTCTGGGGCCAACGTCCTGACTTTC. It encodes CASGTSGSGANVLTF.

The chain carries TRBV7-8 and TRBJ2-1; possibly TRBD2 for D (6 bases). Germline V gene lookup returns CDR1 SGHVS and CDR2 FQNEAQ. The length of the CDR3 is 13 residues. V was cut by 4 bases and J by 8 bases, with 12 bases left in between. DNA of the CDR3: TGTGCCAGCAGCTACGCGGGGTCCTATGAGCAGTTCTTC. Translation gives CASSYAGSYEQFF.

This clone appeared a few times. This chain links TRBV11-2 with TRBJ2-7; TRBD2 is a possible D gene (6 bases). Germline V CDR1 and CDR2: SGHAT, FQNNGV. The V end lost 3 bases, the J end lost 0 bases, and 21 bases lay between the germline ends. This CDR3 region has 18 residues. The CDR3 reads CASSFPSFGGTFSYEQYF. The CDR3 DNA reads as TGTGCCAGCAGCTTTCCTTCGTTCGGGGGTACCTTCTCCTACGAGCAGTACTTC.

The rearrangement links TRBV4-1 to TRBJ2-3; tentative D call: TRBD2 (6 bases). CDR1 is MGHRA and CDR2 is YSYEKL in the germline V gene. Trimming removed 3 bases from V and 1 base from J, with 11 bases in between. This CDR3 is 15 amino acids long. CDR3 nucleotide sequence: TGCGCCAGCAGCCAGATCGGACTACGCACAGATACGCAGTATTTT. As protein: CASSQIGLRTDTQYF.

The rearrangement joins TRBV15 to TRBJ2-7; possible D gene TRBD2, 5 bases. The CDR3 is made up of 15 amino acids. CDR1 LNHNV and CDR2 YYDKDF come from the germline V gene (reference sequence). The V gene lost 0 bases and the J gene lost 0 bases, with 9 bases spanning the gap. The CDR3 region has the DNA TGTGCCACCAGCAGAGATGAGGGCAGCTCCTACGAGCAGTACTTC. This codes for CATSRDEGSSYEQYF. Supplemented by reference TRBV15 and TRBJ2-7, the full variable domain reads DAMVIQNPRYQVTQFGKPVTLSCSQTLNHNVMYWYQQKSSQAPKLLFHYYDKDFNNEADTPDNFQSRRPNTSFCFLDIRSPGLGDTAMYLCATSRDEGSSYEQYFGPGTRLTVT.

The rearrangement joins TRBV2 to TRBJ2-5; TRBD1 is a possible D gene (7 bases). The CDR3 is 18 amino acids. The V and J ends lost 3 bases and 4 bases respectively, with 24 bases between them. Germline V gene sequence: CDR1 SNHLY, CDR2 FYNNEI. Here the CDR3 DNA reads TGTGCCAGCAGTGATATGACAGGGTGGATTTTGGAGGGAGAGACCCAGTACTTC. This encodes CASSDMTGWILEGETQYF.